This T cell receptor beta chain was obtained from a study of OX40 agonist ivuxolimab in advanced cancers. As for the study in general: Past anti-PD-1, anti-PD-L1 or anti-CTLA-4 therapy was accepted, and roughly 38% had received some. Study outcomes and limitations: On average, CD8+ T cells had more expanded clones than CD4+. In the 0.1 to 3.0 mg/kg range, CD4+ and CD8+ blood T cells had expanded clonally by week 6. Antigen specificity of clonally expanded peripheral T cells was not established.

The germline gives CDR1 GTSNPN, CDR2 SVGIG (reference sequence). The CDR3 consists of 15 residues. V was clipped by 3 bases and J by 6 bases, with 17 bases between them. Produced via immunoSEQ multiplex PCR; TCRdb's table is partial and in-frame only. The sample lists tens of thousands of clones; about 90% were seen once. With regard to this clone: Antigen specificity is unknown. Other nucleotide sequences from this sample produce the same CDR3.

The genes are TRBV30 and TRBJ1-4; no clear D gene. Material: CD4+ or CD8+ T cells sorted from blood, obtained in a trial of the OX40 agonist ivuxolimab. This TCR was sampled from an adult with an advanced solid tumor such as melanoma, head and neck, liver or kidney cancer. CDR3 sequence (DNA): TGTGCCTGGAGAGGTCCCGGGCCCCCGGATGAAAAACTGTTTTTT. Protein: CAWRGPGPPDEKLFF.